The entry below gives a single TCR beta chain sequence along with its context. Sequencing used immunoSEQ multiplex PCR; TCRdb keeps in-frame clones, though not all of them. This sample carries about 66,000 clones, 85% of them seen once, and the ten largest clones take roughly 3.9%. These data are taken from a study of OX40 agonist ivuxolimab in advanced cancers. This CDR3 has 13 amino acids. V lost 4 bases and J 4 bases, leaving 10 bases between the germline ends. The germline gives CDR1 MDHEN, CDR2 SYDVKM. The clonotype originates from an adult with an advanced solid tumor such as melanoma, head and neck, liver or kidney cancer. This material consisted of CD4+ or CD8+ T cells sorted from blood, taken in a trial of the OX40 agonist ivuxolimab. The V call is TRBV28, the J call TRBJ1-1, with D possibly TRBD1 on 6 matching bases. The CDR3 reads CASSSQQGTEAFF. Here the CDR3 DNA reads TGTGCCAGCAGTTCACAACAGGGCACTGAAGCTTTCTTT.